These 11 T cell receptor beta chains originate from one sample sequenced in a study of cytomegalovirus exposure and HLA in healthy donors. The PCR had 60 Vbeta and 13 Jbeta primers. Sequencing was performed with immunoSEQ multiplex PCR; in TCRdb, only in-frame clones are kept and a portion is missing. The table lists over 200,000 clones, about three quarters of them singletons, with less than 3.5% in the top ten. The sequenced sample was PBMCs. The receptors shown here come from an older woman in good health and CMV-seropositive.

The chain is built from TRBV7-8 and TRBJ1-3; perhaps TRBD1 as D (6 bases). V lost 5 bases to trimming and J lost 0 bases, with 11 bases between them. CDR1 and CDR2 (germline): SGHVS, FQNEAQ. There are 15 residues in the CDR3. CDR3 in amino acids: CASSLGGGSGNTIYF. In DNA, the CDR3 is TGTGCCAGCAGCCTAGGGGGGGGCTCTGGAAACACCATATATTTT.

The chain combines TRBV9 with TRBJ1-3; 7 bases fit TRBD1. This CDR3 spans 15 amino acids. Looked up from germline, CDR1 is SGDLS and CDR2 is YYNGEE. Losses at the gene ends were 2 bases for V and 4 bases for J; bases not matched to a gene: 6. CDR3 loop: CASSVPTGPGNTIYF. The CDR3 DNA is TGTGCCAGCAGCGTCCCGACAGGGCCAGGAAACACCATATATTTT. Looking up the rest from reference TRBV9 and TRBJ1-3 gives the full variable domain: DSGVTQTPKHLITATGQRVTLRCSPRSGDLSVYWYQQSLDQGLQFLIQYYNGEERAKGNILERFSAQQFPDLHSELNLSSLELGDSALYFCASSVPTGPGNTIYFGEGSWLTVV.

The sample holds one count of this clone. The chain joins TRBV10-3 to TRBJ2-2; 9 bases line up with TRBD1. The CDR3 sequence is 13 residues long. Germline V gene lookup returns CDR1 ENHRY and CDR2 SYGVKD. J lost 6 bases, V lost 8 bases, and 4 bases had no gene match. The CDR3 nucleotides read TGTGCCATCCGGGACAGGGACGCCGGGGAGCTGTTTTTT. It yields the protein CAIRDRDAGELFF.

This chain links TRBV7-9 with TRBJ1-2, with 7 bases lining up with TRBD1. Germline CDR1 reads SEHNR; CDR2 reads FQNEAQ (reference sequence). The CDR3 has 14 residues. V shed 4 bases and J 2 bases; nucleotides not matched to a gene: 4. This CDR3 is CASSWDRMNYGYTF. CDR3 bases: TGTGCCAGCAGCTGGGACAGAATGAACTATGGCTACACCTTC. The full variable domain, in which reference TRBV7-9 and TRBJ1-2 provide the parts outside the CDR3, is DTGVSQNPRHKITKRGQNVTFRCDPISEHNRLYWYRQTLGQGPEFLTYFQNEAQLEKSRLLSDRFSAERPKGSFSTLEIQRTEQGDSAMYLCASSWDRMNYGYTFGSGTRLTVV.

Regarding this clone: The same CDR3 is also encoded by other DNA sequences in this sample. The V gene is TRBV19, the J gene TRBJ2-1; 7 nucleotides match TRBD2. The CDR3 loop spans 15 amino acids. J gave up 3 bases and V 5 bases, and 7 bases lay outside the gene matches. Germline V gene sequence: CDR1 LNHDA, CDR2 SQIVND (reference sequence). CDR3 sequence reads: CASSPGGSFYNEQFF. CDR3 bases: TGTGCCAGTAGTCCCGGCGGGAGCTTCTACAATGAGCAGTTCTTC.

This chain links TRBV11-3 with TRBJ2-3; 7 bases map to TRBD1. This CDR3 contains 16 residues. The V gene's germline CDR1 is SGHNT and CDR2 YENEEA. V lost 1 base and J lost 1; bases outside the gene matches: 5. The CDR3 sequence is CASSLGFDRGTDTQYF. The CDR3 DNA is TGTGCCAGCAGCTTAGGTTTCGACAGGGGCACAGATACGCAGTATTTT.

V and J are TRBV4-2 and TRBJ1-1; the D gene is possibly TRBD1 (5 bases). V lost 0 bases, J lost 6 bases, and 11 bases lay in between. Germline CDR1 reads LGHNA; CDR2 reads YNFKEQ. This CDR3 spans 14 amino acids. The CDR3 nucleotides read TGTGCCAGCAGCCAAGATAACCGGGGGGCTGAAGCTTTCTTT. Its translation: CASSQDNRGAEAFF.

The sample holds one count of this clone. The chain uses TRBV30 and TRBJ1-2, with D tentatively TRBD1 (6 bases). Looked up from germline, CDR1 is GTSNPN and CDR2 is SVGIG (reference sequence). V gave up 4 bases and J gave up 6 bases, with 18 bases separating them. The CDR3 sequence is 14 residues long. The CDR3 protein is CAWTWARGVDGYTF. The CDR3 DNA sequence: TGTGCCTGGACATGGGCCAGGGGTGTGGATGGCTACACCTTC.

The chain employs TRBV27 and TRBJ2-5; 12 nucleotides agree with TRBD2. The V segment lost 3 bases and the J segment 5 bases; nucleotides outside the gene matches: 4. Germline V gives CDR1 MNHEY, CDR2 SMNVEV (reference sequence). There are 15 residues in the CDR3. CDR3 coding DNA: TGTGCCAGCAGTTTGCAGACTAGCGGGAGTGAGACCCAGTACTTC. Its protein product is CASSLQTSGSETQYF.

The CDR3 coding sequence is TGTGCCAGTAGTACCTCAACAGGGCCCTCAGATACGCAGTATTTT. It yields the protein CASSTSTGPSDTQYF. The chain uses TRBV19 and TRBJ2-3; a possible D gene is TRBD1 (6 bases). V gave up 4 bases and J gave up 4 bases, with 15 bases separating them. This CDR3 contains 15 residues. Germline-derived CDR1 and CDR2 are LNHDA and SQIVND (reference sequence). The full variable domain, its missing parts supplied by reference TRBV19 and TRBJ2-3, is DGGITQSPKYLFRKEGQNVTLSCEQNLNHDAMYWYRQDPGQGLRLIYYSQIVNDFQKGDIAEGYSVSREKKESFPLTVTSAQKNPTAFYLCASSTSTGPSDTQYFGPGTRLTVL.

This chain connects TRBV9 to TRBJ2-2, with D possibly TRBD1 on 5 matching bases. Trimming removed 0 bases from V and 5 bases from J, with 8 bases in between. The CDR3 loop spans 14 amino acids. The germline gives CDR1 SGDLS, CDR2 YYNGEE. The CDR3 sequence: CASSVAGMTGELFF. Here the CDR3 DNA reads TGTGCCAGCAGCGTAGCAGGGATGACCGGGGAGCTGTTTTTT.